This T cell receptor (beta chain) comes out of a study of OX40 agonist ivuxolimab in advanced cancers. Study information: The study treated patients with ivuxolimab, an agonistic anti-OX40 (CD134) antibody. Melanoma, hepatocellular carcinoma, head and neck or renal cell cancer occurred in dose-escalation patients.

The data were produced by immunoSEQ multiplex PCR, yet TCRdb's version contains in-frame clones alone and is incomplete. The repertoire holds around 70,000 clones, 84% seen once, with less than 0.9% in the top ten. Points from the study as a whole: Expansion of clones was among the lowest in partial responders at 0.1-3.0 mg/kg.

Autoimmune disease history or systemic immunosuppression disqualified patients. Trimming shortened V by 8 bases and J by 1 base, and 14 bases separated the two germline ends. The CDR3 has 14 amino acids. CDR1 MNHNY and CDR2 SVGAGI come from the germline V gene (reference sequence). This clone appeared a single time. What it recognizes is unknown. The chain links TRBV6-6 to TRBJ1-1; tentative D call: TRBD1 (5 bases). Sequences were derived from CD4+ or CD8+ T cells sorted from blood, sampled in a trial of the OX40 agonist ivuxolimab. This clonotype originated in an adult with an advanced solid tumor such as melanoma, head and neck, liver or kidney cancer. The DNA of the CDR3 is TGTGCCAGCCACCGGGGGACTGAGAACACTGAAGCTTTCTTT. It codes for CASHRGTENTEAFF.